This T cell receptor (beta chain) was identified during a study of blood T cell repertoires in COVID-19. Study-level background: COVID-19 samples from acute and convalescent phases originated in the United States, Italy and Spain. The analysed material was cDNA or gDNA that came from T cells, B-cell-depleted T cells, or PBMCs.

In the authors' workflow: By means of reference gene primer amplification, nucleated cell counts were estimated. Produced via immunoSEQ multiplex PCR; TCRdb's table is partial and in-frame only. The V and J calls and clone size are taken from that table; D and trimming were inferred from the DNA. The sample lists under 250,000 clones, less than 85% occurring once. This CDR3 spans 15 amino acids. The V and J ends lost 4 bases and 2 bases respectively, with 12 bases between them. Germline V gene lookup returns CDR1 SGHDN and CDR2 FVKESK. The receptor was derived from a woman in her sixties or seventies with active or convalescent COVID-19. The sample taken for sequencing was peripheral blood. The rearrangement joins TRBV14 to TRBJ1-3; TRBD1 is a possible D gene (6 bases). DNA of the CDR3: TGTGCCAGCAGCCCACAGGGTCATGCTGGAAACACCATATATTTT. Protein product: CASSPQGHAGNTIYF.